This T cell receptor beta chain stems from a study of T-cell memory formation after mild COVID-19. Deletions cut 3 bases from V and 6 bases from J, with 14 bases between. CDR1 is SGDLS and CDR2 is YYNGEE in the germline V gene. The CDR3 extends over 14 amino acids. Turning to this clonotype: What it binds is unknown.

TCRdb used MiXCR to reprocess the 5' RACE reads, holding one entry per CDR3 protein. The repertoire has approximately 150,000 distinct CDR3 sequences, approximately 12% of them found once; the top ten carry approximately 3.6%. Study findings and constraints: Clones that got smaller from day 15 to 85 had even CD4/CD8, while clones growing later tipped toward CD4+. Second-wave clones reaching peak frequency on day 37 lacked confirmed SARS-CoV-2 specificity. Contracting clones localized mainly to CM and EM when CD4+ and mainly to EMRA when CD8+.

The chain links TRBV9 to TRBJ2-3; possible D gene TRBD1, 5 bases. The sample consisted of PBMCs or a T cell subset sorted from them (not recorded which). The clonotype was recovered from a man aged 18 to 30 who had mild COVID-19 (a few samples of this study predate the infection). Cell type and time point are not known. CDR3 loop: CASSALGHEDTQYF. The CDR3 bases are TGTGCCAGCAGCGCGCTAGGACATGAGGATACGCAGTATTTT.